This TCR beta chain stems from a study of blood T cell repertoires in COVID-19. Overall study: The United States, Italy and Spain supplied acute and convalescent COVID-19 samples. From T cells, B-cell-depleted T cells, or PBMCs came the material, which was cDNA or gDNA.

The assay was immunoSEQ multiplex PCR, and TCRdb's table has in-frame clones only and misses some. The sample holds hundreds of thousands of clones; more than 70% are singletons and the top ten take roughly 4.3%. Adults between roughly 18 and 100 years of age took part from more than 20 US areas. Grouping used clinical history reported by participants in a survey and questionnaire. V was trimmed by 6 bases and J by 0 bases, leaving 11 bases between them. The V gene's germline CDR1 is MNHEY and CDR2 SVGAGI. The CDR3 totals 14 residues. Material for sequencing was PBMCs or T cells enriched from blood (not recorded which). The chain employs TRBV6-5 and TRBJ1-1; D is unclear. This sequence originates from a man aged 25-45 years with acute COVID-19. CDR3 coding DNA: TGTGCCAGCAGCCCACAGAATATGAACACTGAAGCTTTCTTT. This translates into CASSPQNMNTEAFF.